These 24 T cell receptor beta chains came from one sample sequenced in a study of blood T cell repertoires in COVID-19. Clones were read by immunoSEQ multiplex PCR, and TCRdb kept only the in-frame ones, dropping some. The sample lists about 260,000 clones; approximately 82% were seen once. Sequencing input: peripheral blood. The receptors derive from a woman aged 80 or older with acute or convalescent COVID-19.

The V call is TRBV7-3, the J call TRBJ2-5, with D possibly TRBD2 on 5 matching bases. CDR1 and CDR2 from the germline V gene are SGHTA and FQGTGA. The CDR3 loop spans 13 amino acids. The V and J ends lost 5 bases and 3 bases respectively, with 10 bases between them. In DNA form, the CDR3 reads TGTGCCAGCAGCACCACGACTAAAGAGACCCAGTACTTC. This codes for CASSTTTKETQYF. The full variable domain, completed using reference TRBV7-3 and TRBJ2-5, is GAGVSQTPSNKVTEKGKYVELRCDPISGHTALYWYRQSLGQGPEFLIYFQGTGAADDSGLPNDRFFAVRPEGSVSTLKIQRTERGDSAVYLCASSTTTKETQYFGPGTRLLVL.

The chain recombines TRBV5-6 with TRBJ1-6; TRBD1 aligns across 10 bases. Germline CDR1 and CDR2: SGHDT and YYEEEE. J was trimmed by 7 bases and V by 3 bases; bases with no gene match: 10. The CDR3 length is 17 residues. CDR3 residues: CASSSLRDRGPNSPLHF. CDR3 sequence (DNA): TGTGCCAGCAGCTCCCTCCGGGACAGGGGCCCGAATTCACCCCTCCACTTT.

This sequence joins TRBV7-9 and TRBJ1-4; D possibly corresponds to TRBD1 (5 bases). V lost 5 bases and J 4 bases, leaving 20 bases between the germline ends. CDR1 and CDR2 (germline): SEHNR, FQNEAQ (reference sequence). This CDR3 has 17 residues. The CDR3 DNA reads TGTGCCAGCAGCCTACAACTTGTGACAGCTGTTAATGAAAAACTGTTTTTT. The encoded protein is CASSLQLVTAVNEKLFF.

Of note for this clone: The sample has other DNA sequences that encode this CDR3 too. The chain has TRBV19 and TRBJ1-1; TRBD1 matches at 9 bases. V was clipped by 3 bases and J by 5 bases; unmatched bases: 1. Germline V gene lookup returns CDR1 LNHDA and CDR2 SQIVND (reference sequence). The CDR3 length is 13 residues. The CDR3 is CASSIDRGTEAFF. In DNA form, the CDR3 reads TGTGCCAGTAGTATCGACAGGGGGACTGAAGCTTTCTTT.

The chain carries TRBV20-1 and TRBJ2-1, with 10 bases that match TRBD2. Trimming took 3 bases from V and 7 from J; bases not matched to a gene: 6. This CDR3 contains 14 residues. In germline, CDR1 is DFQATT, CDR2 SNEGSKA (reference sequence). CDR3 DNA sequence: TGCAGTGCTAGTTCGGCTAGCGGGAGTAATGAGCAGTTCTTC. Encoded protein: CSASSASGSNEQFF.

The gene calls are TRBV7-2 and TRBJ1-1; the D is unclear. There are 14 residues in the CDR3. Between the trimmed V and J ends, which lost 1 base and 11 bases, there was a span of 17 bases. Germline V CDR1 and CDR2: SGHTA, FQGNSA. DNA for the CDR3: TGTGCCAGCAGCTTAGTGCCGGTGGGAGTTTCGGCTTTCTTT. Translating it yields CASSLVPVGVSAFF.

The V and J genes are TRBV11-2 and TRBJ2-1, with 8 bases identical to TRBD1. This CDR3 has 12 amino acids. V dropped 5 bases and J dropped 15; count of bases not matched to a gene: 9. Germline V lookup: CDR1 SGHAT, CDR2 FQNNGV. The CDR3 here is CASSTDRGPPFF. The CDR3, as DNA: TGTGCCAGCAGCACAGACAGGGGTCCACCGTTCTTC.

This clone was observed many times. V gene TRBV24-1 combines with J gene TRBJ1-1; 7 nucleotides match TRBD1. Germline V gene data show CDR1 as KGHDR and CDR2 as SFDVKD. The CDR3 contains 15 residues. V was clipped by 7 bases and J by 2 bases; unmatched bases: 9. The CDR3 loop reads CATSLMRDRNTEAFF. CDR3 nucleotides: TGTGCCACCAGCCTGATGCGGGACAGAAACACTGAAGCTTTCTTT.

This chain links TRBV7-6 with TRBJ2-2; D may be TRBD2 (5 bases). The CDR3 totals 15 residues. V lost 5 bases and J lost 3, with 13 bases in between. Per the germline V gene, CDR1 is SGHVS and CDR2 is FNYEAQ. The CDR3 DNA sequence: TGTGCCAGCAGCCCGTCTAGCACTTACACCGGGGAGCTGTTTTTT. Amino acid sequence: CASSPSSTYTGELFF. Based on the CDR3 plus reference TRBV7-6 and TRBJ2-2, the full variable domain is GAGVSQSPRYKVTKRGQDVALRCDPISGHVSLYWYRQALGQGPEFLTYFNYEAQQDKSGLPNDRFSAERPEGSISTLTIQRTEQRDSAMYRCASSPSSTYTGELFFGEGSRLTVL.

The rearrangement uses TRBV5-6 and TRBJ1-4; TRBD1 might be the D (5 bases). This CDR3 has 13 amino acids. Germline-derived CDR1 and CDR2 are SGHDT and YYEEEE. V was shortened by 4 bases and J by 7 bases, with 11 bases between the two germline ends. CDR3 coding DNA: TGTGCCAGCAGCCCAGACCAGGGTGAAAAACTGTTTTTT. The encoded protein is CASSPDQGEKLFF. Based on the CDR3 plus reference TRBV5-6 and TRBJ1-4, the full variable domain is DAGVTQSPTHLIKTRGQQVTLRCSPKSGHDTVSWYQQALGQGPQFIFQYYEEEERQRGNFPDRFSGHQFPNYSSELNVNALLLGDSALYLCASSPDQGEKLFFGSGTQLSVL.

The CDR3 loop is CASSLGPNEQFF. In DNA form, the CDR3 reads TGTGCCAGCAGTTTAGGGCCCAATGAGCAGTTCTTC. The chain has TRBV12-3 or TRBV12-4 and TRBJ2-1; D is ambiguous. The CDR3 is 12 residues long. V lost 1 base and J lost 6, with 4 bases in between.

The chain is built from TRBV27 and TRBJ1-1; maybe TRBD1 (6 bases). Per the germline V gene, CDR1 is MNHEY and CDR2 is SMNVEV (reference sequence). V shed 5 bases and J shed 3 bases, with 13 bases lying between them. The CDR3 is made up of 14 amino acids. In nucleotides, the CDR3 is TGTGCCAGCAGTAGACGACAGGACCACACTGAAGCTTTCTTT. Its protein product is CASSRRQDHTEAFF.

This chain uses TRBV7-2 with TRBJ2-7, with D hard to call. The germline V gene has CDR1 SGHTA and CDR2 FQGNSA. The CDR3 has 12 residues. With 1 base removed from V and 4 bases from J, the gap between germline ends came to 5 bases. The CDR3 DNA is TGTGCCAGCAGCTTAGGCAGATACGAGCAGTACTTC. It translates to CASSLGRYEQYF.

This clone showed up many times. CDR3 in amino acids: CASSMVGQGGNYGYTF. The CDR3 DNA reads TGTGCCAGTAGTATGGTAGGGCAGGGAGGAAACTATGGCTACACCTTC. This sequence joins TRBV19 and TRBJ1-2; possible D gene TRBD1, 5 bases. Germline-derived CDR1 and CDR2 are LNHDA and SQIVND (reference sequence). Trimming shortened V by 3 bases and J by 2 bases, and 16 bases separated the two germline ends. The CDR3 totals 16 residues.

V and J are TRBV5-6 and TRBJ1-4; TRBD1 agrees at 11 bases. Per the germline V gene, CDR1 is SGHDT and CDR2 is YYEEEE. The CDR3 has 17 residues. The J segment lost 7 bases and the V segment lost 4 bases, leaving 12 bases of the junction unmatched. The CDR3 is CASSAGTGGSGVEKLFF. CDR3 DNA: TGTGCCAGCAGCGCCGGGACAGGGGGATCTGGGGTTGAAAAACTGTTTTTT.

The V gene is TRBV3-1 (or the pseudogene TRBV3-2), the J gene TRBJ2-3, with 7 bases matching TRBD2. The CDR3 sequence is 17 residues long. Germline V lookup: CDR1 LGHDT, CDR2 YNNKEL (reference sequence). V gave up 0 bases and J gave up 5 bases; unmatched junction bases: 11. The CDR3 protein is CASSQDTIFGGIDTQYF. The CDR3 coding sequence is TGTGCCAGCAGCCAAGATACTATCTTCGGGGGGATAGATACGCAGTATTTT.

The chain links TRBV18 to TRBJ2-7; possible D gene TRBD2, 6 bases. The CDR3 spans 13 residues. Germline lookup yields CDR1 KGHSH and CDR2 LQKENI. The ends were cut back, 2 bases at V and 4 bases at J, with 9 bases in the middle. The DNA for the CDR3 is TGTGCCAGCTCACCATCGGCGGGGTACGAGCAGTACTTC. It translates to CASSPSAGYEQYF. The variable domain in full, completed from reference TRBV18 and TRBJ2-7, reads NAGVMQNPRHLVRRRGQEARLRCSPMKGHSHVYWYRQLPEEGLKFMVYLQKENIIDESGMPKERFSAEFPKEGPSILRIQQVVRGDSAAYFCASSPSAGYEQYFGPGTRLTVT.

The J gene is TRBJ1-1, the V gene TRBV7-9; D not resolved. The CDR3 is 16 residues long. V was trimmed by 1 base and J by 7 bases, leaving 19 bases between them. Germline CDR1 and CDR2: SEHNR and FQNEAQ (reference sequence). CDR3 DNA: TGTGCCAGCAGCTTAGGTTGGTCCTCACCGGCGGGTGAAGCTTTCTTT. It codes for CASSLGWSSPAGEAFF.

The CDR3: CASSIGRTDTQYF. The CDR3, as DNA: TGTGCCAGTAGTATAGGGCGCACAGATACGCAGTATTTT. The chain employs TRBV19 and TRBJ2-3; D uncertain. Trimming cost V 1 base and J 1 base, with 3 bases left between them. Germline lookup yields CDR1 LNHDA and CDR2 SQIVND (reference sequence). This CDR3 spans 13 amino acids.

The chain joins TRBV7-9 to TRBJ1-1; 8 bases match TRBD1. The V gene's germline CDR1 is SEHNR and CDR2 FQNEAQ (reference sequence). The V segment lost 6 bases and the J segment 4 bases; nucleotides outside the gene matches: 4. This CDR3 contains 13 residues. The CDR3 loop is CASSLGQGTEAFF. DNA of the CDR3: TGTGCCAGCAGTCTCGGACAGGGCACTGAAGCTTTCTTT.

The rearrangement links TRBV2 to TRBJ2-7; possible D gene TRBD1, 5 bases. This CDR3 is built from 15 residues. Trimming pared 2 bases from V and 2 bases from J, leaving 13 bases between. Germline V gene sequence: CDR1 SNHLY, CDR2 FYNNEI. CDR3 coding DNA: TGTGCCAGCAGTGAAACCACAGGATTTACCTACGAGCAGTACTTC. Its protein product is CASSETTGFTYEQYF.

The chain joins TRBV21-1 to TRBJ1-2; TRBD1, the table's D call, lacks a check against the DNA. TRBV21-1 is designated a pseudogene. The CDR3 runs 15 residues. The CDR3 nucleotides read TGTGCCAGCAGCAAAACAGGGGGCAGGGTCGATGGCTACACCTTC. It yields the protein CASSKTGGRVDGYTF.

The chain carries TRBV9 and TRBJ2-5; 8 bases are shared with TRBD1. Unmatched junction bases numbered 5, after V lost 1 base and J lost 3 bases. The CDR3 length is 15 residues. CDR1 is SGDLS and CDR2 is YYNGEE in the germline V gene. In DNA form, the CDR3 reads TGTGCCAGCAGCGTAAGGACAGGGTGGGAAGAGACCCAGTACTTC. Residues: CASSVRTGWEETQYF.

This clone was detected a few times. The chain links TRBV3-1 (or the pseudogene TRBV3-2) to TRBJ2-1; D unresolved. This CDR3 region has 13 residues. The V gene's germline CDR1 is LGHDT and CDR2 YNNKEL (reference sequence). The V end lost 0 bases, the J end lost 11 bases, and 11 bases lay between the germline ends. In nucleotides, the CDR3 is TGTGCCAGCAGCCAAGAAAGTGGCCAGAAGCAGTTCTTC. Amino acid sequence: CASSQESGQKQFF.